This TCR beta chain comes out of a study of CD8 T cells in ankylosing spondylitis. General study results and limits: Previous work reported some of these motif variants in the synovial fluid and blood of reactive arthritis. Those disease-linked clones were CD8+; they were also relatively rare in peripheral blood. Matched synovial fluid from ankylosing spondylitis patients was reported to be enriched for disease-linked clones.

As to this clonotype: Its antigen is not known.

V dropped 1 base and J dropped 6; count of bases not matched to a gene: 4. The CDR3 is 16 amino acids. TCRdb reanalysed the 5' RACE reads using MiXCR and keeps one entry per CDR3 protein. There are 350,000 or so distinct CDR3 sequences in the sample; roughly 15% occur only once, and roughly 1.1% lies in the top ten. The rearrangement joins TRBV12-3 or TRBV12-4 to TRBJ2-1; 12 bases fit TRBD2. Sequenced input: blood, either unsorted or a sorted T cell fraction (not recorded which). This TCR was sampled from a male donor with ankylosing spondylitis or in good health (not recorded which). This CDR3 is CASSLGLAGGFNEQFF. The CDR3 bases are TGTGCCAGCAGTTTAGGGCTAGCGGGGGGGTTCAATGAGCAGTTCTTC.